This T cell receptor (beta chain) stems from a study of blood T cell repertoires in COVID-19. Study overall: T cells, B-cell-depleted T cells, or PBMCs supplied cDNA or gDNA.

Everyone who took part was about 18 to 90 years old, and they came from about 25 US areas. Clinical history as reported by participants underpinned cohort assignment. Recovery meant two consecutive negative NP/OP PCR tests, professional clearance, or resolved symptoms. Generated by immunoSEQ multiplex PCR, the TCRdb table keeps only in-frame clones and is missing some. The sample carries under 350,000 clones, 85% to 90% recorded once. The germline V gene encodes CDR1 SGHRS and CDR2 YFSETQ. This CDR3 has 13 amino acids. V dropped 2 bases and J dropped 5 bases, with 10 bases sitting between them. The sequence was collected from a man aged 30-40 years who had recovered from COVID-19. Sequencing used PBMCs or T cells enriched from blood (not recorded which). The chain couples TRBV5-1 to TRBJ1-1, with a possible D match to TRBD1 (5 bases). The CDR3 is CASSFQGETEAFF. Here the CDR3 DNA reads TGCGCCAGCAGCTTCCAGGGCGAAACTGAAGCTTTCTTT.